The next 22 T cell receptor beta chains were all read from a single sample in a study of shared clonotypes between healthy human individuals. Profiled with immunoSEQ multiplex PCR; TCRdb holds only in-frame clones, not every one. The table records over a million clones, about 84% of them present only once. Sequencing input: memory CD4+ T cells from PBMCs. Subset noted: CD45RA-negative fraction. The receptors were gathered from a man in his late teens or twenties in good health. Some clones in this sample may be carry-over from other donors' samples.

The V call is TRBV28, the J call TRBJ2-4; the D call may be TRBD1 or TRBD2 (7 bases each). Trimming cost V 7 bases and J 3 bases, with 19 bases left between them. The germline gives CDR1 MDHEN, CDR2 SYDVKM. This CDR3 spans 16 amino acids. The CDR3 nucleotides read TGTGCCAGCACCTCAGGGGGGGAGTCTGGCAAAAACATTCAGTACTTC. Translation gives CASTSGGESGKNIQYF.

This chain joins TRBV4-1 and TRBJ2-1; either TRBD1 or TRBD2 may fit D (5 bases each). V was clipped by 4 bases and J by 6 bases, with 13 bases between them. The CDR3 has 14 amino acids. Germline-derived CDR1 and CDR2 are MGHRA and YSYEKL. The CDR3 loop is CASSRLVGTNEQFF. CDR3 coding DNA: TGCGCCAGCAGCCGGTTAGTTGGGACCAATGAGCAGTTCTTC.

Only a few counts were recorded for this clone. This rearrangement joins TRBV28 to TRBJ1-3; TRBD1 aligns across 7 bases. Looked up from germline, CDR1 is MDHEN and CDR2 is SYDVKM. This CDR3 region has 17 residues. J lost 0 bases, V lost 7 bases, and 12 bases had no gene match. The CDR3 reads CASISPGGDSSGNTIYF. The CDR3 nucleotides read TGTGCCAGCATCTCCCCGGGGGGGGACAGCTCTGGAAACACCATATATTTT.

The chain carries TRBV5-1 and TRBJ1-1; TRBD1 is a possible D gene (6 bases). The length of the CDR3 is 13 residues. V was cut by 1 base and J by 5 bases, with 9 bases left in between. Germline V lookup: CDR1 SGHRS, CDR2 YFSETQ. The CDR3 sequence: CASSLTGRTEAFF. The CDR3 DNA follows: TGCGCCAGCAGCTTGACAGGGAGGACTGAAGCTTTCTTT.

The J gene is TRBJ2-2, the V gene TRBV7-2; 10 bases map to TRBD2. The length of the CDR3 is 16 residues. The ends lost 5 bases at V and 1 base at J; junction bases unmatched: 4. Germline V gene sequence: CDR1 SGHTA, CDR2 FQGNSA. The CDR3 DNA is TGTGCCAGCAGCAAACGGACTAGCGGGAACACCGGGGAGCTGTTTTTT. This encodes CASSKRTSGNTGELFF.

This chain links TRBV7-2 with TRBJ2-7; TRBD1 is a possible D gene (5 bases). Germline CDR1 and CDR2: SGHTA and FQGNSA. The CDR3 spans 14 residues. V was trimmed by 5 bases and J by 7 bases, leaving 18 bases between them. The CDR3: CASSAGATAGEQYF. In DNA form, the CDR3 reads TGTGCCAGCAGCGCAGGCGCGACAGCTGGAGAGCAGTACTTC.

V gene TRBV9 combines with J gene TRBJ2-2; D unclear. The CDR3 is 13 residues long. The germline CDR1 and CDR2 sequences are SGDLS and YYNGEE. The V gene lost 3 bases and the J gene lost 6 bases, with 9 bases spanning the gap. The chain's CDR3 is CASSAHWAGELFF. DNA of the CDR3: TGTGCCAGCAGCGCCCACTGGGCCGGGGAGCTGTTTTTT.

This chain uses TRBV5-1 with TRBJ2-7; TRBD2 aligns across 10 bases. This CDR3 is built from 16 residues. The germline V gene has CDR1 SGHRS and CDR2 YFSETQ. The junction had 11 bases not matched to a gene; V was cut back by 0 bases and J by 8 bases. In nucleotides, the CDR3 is TGCGCCAGCAGCTTGGCGAGCGGGAGGGCTGATACCCAGCAGTACTTC. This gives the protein CASSLASGRADTQQYF.

The CDR3 DNA sequence: TGTGCCAGCAACCCCAGGGAGTCCTACGAGCAGTACTTC. This sequence encodes CASNPRESYEQYF. V and J are TRBV28 and TRBJ2-7, with D possibly called TRBD1 or TRBD2 (5 bases each). CDR1 is MDHEN, CDR2 SYDVKM, per germline. Trimming cost V 7 bases and J 1 base, with 11 bases left between them. CDR3 length equals 13 residues.

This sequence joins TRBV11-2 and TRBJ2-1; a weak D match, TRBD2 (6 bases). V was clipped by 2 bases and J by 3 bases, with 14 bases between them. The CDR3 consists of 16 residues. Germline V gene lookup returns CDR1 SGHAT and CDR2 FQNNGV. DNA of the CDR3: TGTGCCAGCAGCTTATCGGGAAGCGGGTTCTACAATGAGCAGTTCTTC. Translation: CASSLSGSGFYNEQFF.

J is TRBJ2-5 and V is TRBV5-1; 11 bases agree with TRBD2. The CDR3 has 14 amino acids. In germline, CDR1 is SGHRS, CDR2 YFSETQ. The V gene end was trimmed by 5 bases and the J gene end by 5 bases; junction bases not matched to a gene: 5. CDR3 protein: CASRGLAESETQYF. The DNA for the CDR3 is TGCGCCAGCAGGGGACTAGCGGAGAGCGAGACCCAGTACTTC.

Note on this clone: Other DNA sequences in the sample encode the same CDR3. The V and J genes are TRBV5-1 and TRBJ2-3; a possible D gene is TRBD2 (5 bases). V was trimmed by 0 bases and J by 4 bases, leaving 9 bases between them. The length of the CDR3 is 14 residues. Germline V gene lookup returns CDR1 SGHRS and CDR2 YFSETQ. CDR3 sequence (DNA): TGCGCCAGCAGCTTGGCGTTAGCGCCAGATACGCAGTATTTT. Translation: CASSLALAPDTQYF.

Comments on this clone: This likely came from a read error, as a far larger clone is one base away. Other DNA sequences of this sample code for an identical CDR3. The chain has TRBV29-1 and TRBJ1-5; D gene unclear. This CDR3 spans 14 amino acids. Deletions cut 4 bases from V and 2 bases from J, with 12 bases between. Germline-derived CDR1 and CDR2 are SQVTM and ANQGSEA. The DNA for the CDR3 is TGCAGCGTTGTCGTGGGCTGGGGCAATCAGCCCCAGCATTTT. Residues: CSVVVGWGNQPQHF.

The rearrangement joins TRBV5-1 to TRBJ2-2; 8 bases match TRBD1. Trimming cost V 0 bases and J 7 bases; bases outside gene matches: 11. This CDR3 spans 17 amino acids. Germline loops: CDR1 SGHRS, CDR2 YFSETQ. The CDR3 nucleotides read TGCGCCAGCAGCTTGGCCTCTCAGGGGGCGCGAAACGGGGAGCTGTTTTTT. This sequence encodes CASSLASQGARNGELFF.

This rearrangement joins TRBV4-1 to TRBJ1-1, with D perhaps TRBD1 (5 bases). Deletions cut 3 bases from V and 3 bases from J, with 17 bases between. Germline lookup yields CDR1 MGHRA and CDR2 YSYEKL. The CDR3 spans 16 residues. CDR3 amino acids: CASSHGGGRTYTEAFF. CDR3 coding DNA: TGCGCCAGCAGCCATGGGGGAGGCAGGACATACACTGAAGCTTTCTTT.

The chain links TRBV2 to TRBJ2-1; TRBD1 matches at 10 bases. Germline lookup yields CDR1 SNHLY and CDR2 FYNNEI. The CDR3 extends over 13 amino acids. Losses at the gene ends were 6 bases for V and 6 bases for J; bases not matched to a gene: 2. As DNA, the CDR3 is TGTGCCAGCAGAAGGACAGGGGGCAATGAGCAGTTCTTC. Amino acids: CASRRTGGNEQFF. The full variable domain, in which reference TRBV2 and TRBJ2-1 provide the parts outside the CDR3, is EPEVTQTPSHQVTQMGQEVILRCVPISNHLYFYWYRQILGQKVEFLVSFYNNEISEKSEIFDDQFSVERPDGSNFTLKIRSTKLEDSAMYFCASRRTGGNEQFFGPGTRLTVL.

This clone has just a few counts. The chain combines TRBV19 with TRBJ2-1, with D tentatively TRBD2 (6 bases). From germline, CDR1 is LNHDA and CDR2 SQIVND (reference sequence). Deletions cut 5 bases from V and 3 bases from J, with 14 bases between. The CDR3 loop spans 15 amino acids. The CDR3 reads CASSPKAGLYNEQFF. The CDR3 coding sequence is TGTGCCAGTAGTCCCAAAGCGGGCCTCTACAATGAGCAGTTCTTC. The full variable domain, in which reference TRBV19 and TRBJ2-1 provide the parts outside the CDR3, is DGGITQSPKYLFRKEGQNVTLSCEQNLNHDAMYWYRQDPGQGLRLIYYSQIVNDFQKGDIAEGYSVSREKKESFPLTVTSAQKNPTAFYLCASSPKAGLYNEQFFGPGTRLTVL.

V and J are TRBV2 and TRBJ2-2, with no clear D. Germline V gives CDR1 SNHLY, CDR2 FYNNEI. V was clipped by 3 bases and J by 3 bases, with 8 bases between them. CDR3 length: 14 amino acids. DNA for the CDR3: TGTGCCAGCAGTGACACGAGAGACACCGGGGAGCTGTTTTTT. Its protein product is CASSDTRDTGELFF.

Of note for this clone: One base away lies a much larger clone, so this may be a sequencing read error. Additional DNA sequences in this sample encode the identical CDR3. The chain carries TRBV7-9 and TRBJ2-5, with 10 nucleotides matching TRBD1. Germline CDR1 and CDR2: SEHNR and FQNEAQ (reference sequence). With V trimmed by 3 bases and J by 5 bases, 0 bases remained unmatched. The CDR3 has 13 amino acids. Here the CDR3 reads CASSLGQGETQYF. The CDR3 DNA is TGTGCCAGCAGCTTGGGACAGGGGGAGACCCAGTACTTC. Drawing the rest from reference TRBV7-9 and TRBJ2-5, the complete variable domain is DTGVSQNPRHKITKRGQNVTFRCDPISEHNRLYWYRQTLGQGPEFLTYFQNEAQLEKSRLLSDRFSAERPKGSFSTLEIQRTEQGDSAMYLCASSLGQGETQYFGPGTRLLVL.

The CDR3 DNA reads as TGTGCCACCCTAAACCTAGGGACTAGCGGCTCCTACAATGAGCAGTTCTTC. It is translated as CATLNLGTSGSYNEQFF. The chain recombines TRBV28 with TRBJ2-1, with 11 bases identical to TRBD2. Germline lookup yields CDR1 MDHEN and CDR2 SYDVKM. This CDR3 comprises 17 residues. V trimming: 10 bases; J trimming: 0 bases; junction bases outside the gene matches: 11. Supplemented by reference TRBV28 and TRBJ2-1, the full variable domain reads DVKVTQSSRYLVKRTGEKVFLECVQDMDHENMFWYRQDPGLGLRLIYFSYDVKMKEKGDIPEGYSVSREKKERFSLILESASTNQTSMYLCATLNLGTSGSYNEQFFGPGTRLTVL.

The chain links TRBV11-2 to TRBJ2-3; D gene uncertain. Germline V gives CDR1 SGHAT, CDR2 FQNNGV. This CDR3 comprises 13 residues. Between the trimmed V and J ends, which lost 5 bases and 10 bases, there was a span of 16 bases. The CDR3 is CASSIIQQESQYF. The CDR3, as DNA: TGTGCCAGCAGCATCATACAGCAAGAGTCGCAGTATTTT.

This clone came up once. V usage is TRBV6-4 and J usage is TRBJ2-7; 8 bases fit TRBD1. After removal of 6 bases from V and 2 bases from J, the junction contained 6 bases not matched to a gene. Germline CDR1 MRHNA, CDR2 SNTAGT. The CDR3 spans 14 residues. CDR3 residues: CASRRGQVTYEQYF. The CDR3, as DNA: TGTGCCAGCAGGAGGGGACAGGTAACCTACGAGCAGTACTTC.